This TCR beta chain was sequenced for a study of CD8 T cells in Susac syndrome. Sequencing of TCR beta covered CD8+ and CD4+ T cells obtained from blood. The CDR3 runs 14 residues. Trimming pared 5 bases from V and 5 bases from J, leaving 15 bases between. The RNA, roughly 0.45 to 1 ug, was put through reverse transcription using random hexamers. With immunoSEQ multiplex PCR, TCR beta CDR3 was amplified across 54 Vbeta and 13 Jbeta. TCRdb redid the calling of the immunoSEQ multiplex PCR reads with MiXCR, one entry per CDR3 protein. This sample has 200,000 to 300,000 distinct CDR3 sequences, with around 93% found just once.

The V and J genes are TRBV12-3 or TRBV12-4 and TRBJ2-5, with D possibly matching TRBD2 (7 bases). Material for sequencing was CD4+ T cells from PBMCs. This TCR came from a human donor with multiple sclerosis. The CDR3 coding sequence is TGTGCCAGCAGTCCCGGGGGGCGCTGGGAGACCCAGTACTTC. Protein sequence: CASSPGGRWETQYF.